The entry below describes one T cell receptor (beta chain). The V and J ends lost 7 bases and 2 bases respectively, with 12 bases between them. The germline V gene has CDR1 MDHEN and CDR2 SYDVKM. The CDR3 extends over 15 amino acids. These data come from a study of blood T cell repertoires in COVID-19. Across the whole study: Material from acute and convalescent COVID-19 was sourced from the United States, Italy and Spain. PBMCs, B-cell-depleted T cells, or T cells provided the cDNA or gDNA that made up the material.

Original handling: From reference gene primer amplification, estimates of nucleated cell counts were derived. The data were produced by immunoSEQ multiplex PCR, yet TCRdb's version contains in-frame clones alone and is incomplete. For V, J and clone size, that table is used; D and trimming come from the DNA. Among about 91,000 clones, roughly 79% were seen once, and the ten largest hold roughly a tenth. The chain uses TRBV28 and TRBJ2-6, with D possibly matching TRBD1 (6 bases). Sequenced: peripheral blood. This TCR was sampled from a woman older than 75 with acute or convalescent COVID-19. CDR3 sequence reads: CASTPTGTGANVLTF. For the CDR3, the DNA is TGTGCCAGCACCCCTACAGGGACTGGGGCCAACGTCCTGACTTTC.